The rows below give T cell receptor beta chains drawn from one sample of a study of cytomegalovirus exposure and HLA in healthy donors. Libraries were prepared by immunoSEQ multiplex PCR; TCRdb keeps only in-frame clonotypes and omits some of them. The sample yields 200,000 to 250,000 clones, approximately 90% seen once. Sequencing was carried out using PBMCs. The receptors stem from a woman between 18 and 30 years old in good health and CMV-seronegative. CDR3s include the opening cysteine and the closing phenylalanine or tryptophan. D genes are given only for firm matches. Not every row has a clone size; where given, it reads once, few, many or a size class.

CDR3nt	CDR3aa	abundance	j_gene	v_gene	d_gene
TGCGCCAGCAGTGAGGGAAGCAATCAGCCCCAGCATTTT	CASSEGSNQPQHF	NA	TRBJ1-5	TRBV5-1	NA
TGTGCCAGCAGGCGTGATTGGGACACCCGGACCGGGGAGCTGTTTTTT	CASRRDWDTRTGELFF	NA	TRBJ2-2	TRBV11-2	NA
TGTGCCAGCAGCGACAAGAGAAATCGCTATGGCTACACCTTC	CASSDKRNRYGYTF	once	TRBJ1-2	TRBV5-4	NA
TGTGCCAGCAGCTCCGGGACAGGGACTTATGGCTACACCTTC	CASSSGTGTYGYTF	NA	TRBJ1-2	TRBV4-2	TRBD1
TGTGCCAGCAGCTCGGGAGAAGGCTACAATGAGCAGTTCTTC	CASSSGEGYNEQFF	NA	TRBJ2-1	TRBV7-9	NA
TGTGCCACCAGCAGAGCCCGGGACAGGCGCAATCAGCCCCAGCATTTT	CATSRARDRRNQPQHF	few	TRBJ1-5	TRBV15	TRBD1
TGTGCCATCAAACGAGACACGACCCCACAAGAGACCCAGTACTTC	CAIKRDTTPQETQYF	NA	TRBJ2-5	TRBV10-3	NA
TGTGCCAGCAGCCCCAGACTAGCGGGGGGGCGGGAGCAGTACTTC	CASSPRLAGGREQYF	NA	TRBJ2-7	TRBV13	TRBD2
TGTGCCAGCAGCTTTGGGACAGGGCTCTACGAGCAGTACTTC	CASSFGTGLYEQYF	NA	TRBJ2-7	TRBV5-6	TRBD1
TGCGCCAGCAGCCAATGGGCAGGGAACTACGAGCAGTACTTC	CASSQWAGNYEQYF	NA	TRBJ2-7	TRBV5-1	NA
TGCGCCAGCAGCACCGACAGAGAAACGCAGTATTTT	CASSTDRETQYF	NA	TRBJ2-3	TRBV5-1	NA
TGTGCCAGAAGCTATGGAGGGCAGCATAATCATGGCTACACCTTC	CARSYGGQHNHGYTF	NA	TRBJ1-2	TRBV5-3	NA
TGTGCCAGCAGCCCCCCCGGCGGGAGTAGTAATGAGCAGTTCTTC	CASSPPGGSSNEQFF	NA	TRBJ2-1	TRBV7-9	TRBD2
TGTGCCAGCAACACGGGGCAGGGACATCGGTTCTTC	CASNTGQGHRFF	NA	TRBJ2-1	TRBV2	NA
TGTGCCAGCAGCGCGACTAGCGGGAGTCCAGATACGCAGTATTTT	CASSATSGSPDTQYF	few	TRBJ2-3	TRBV6-1	TRBD2
TGTGCCAGCAGTACCGTAGGGGGATTAGAGACCCAGTACTTC	CASSTVGGLETQYF	NA	TRBJ2-5	TRBV27	NA
TGTGCCAGCACGGGTCGTTGGGATTCACCCCTCCACTTT	CASTGRWDSPLHF	NA	TRBJ1-6	TRBV2	NA
TGTGCCATCAGTCCGACAGGACTCTCTGGAAACACCATATATTTT	CAISPTGLSGNTIYF	NA	TRBJ1-3	TRBV10-3	NA
TGCAGCGTTGTTAGGGGGACAGGGAATGGCTACACCTTC	CSVVRGTGNGYTF	NA	TRBJ1-2	TRBV29-1	TRBD1
TGTGCCAGCAGCCGGGCGCGGCAGGGTTCCCACGAGCAGTACTTC	CASSRARQGSHEQYF	NA	TRBJ2-7	TRBV5-8	NA
TGTGCCAGCAGTTTCCCCTCGGTAATAGCGGGGGGGCCGTGGAAGCAGTATTTT	CASSFPSVIAGGPWKQYF	NA	TRBJ2-3	TRBV27	TRBD2
TGTGCCAGCAGTGAAAGTATGGCGGTTATGGAAAAACTGTTTTTT	CASSESMAVMEKLFF	NA	TRBJ1-4	TRBV2	NA
TGTGCCAGCAGTGTGAGCGGGGGAGGGGAGACCCAGTACTTC	CASSVSGGGETQYF	NA	TRBJ2-5	TRBV2	TRBD2
TGTGCCAGCAGCTCGTCACCAGGGGAACGGGTCTATAATTCACCCCTCCACTTT	CASSSSPGERVYNSPLHF	NA	TRBJ1-6	TRBV7-8	NA
TGTGCCAGCAGCTTCGATATAGTTGGCTACACCTTC	CASSFDIVGYTF	NA	TRBJ1-2	TRBV7-9	NA
TGTGCCTGGAGCGGGACTAGTTCCAGGGAGCTGTTTTTT	CAWSGTSSRELFF	NA	TRBJ2-2	TRBV30	TRBD2
TGTGCCAGCAGCCAAGGAGTTATAGGGGGCGCGGGCTATGGCTACACCTTC	CASSQGVIGGAGYGYTF	NA	TRBJ1-2	TRBV14	TRBD1
TGTTCCAGCGGCTGGGGGCTGAACACTGAAGCTTTCTTT	CSSGWGLNTEAFF	NA	TRBJ1-1	TRBV7-9	NA
TGTGCCAGCAGTAACACCGGGAGGGTCCGGGGTGGGGATACGCAGTATTTT	CASSNTGRVRGGDTQYF	NA	TRBJ2-3	TRBV7-6	TRBD2
TGTGCCAGCAGCCTCGCGGGGGCCTCCTACAATGAGCAGTTCTTC	CASSLAGASYNEQFF	NA	TRBJ2-1	TRBV7-9	NA
TGTGCCAGCAGCTTTGGGGGCATCTACGAGCAGTACTTC	CASSFGGIYEQYF	NA	TRBJ2-7	TRBV5-6	NA
TGTGCCAGCAGTTACTCGGACGGGGGGCTCCACGAGCAGTACTTC	CASSYSDGGLHEQYF	NA	TRBJ2-7	TRBV6-5	NA
TGTGCCAGCAGTTTGATACAGGGGGCGCGTCCAGATACGCAGTATTTT	CASSLIQGARPDTQYF	NA	TRBJ2-3	TRBV28	TRBD1
TGTGCCAGCCTTCGGGACTCAAAGGAAGGCTACACCTTC	CASLRDSKEGYTF	once	TRBJ1-2	TRBV6-6	NA
TGTGCCAGTAGTATTAATAGGCCAGGCGCAACTAATGAAAAACTGTTTTTT	CASSINRPGATNEKLFF	NA	TRBJ1-4	TRBV19	NA
TGTGCCAGCAGTGAAAGGAGGGGATGGACCGGGGAGCTGTTTTTT	CASSERRGWTGELFF	NA	TRBJ2-2	TRBV2	NA
TGTGCCAGCAGCCCCACGAGGTCCCTCTACGAGCAGTACTTC	CASSPTRSLYEQYF	few	TRBJ2-7	TRBV7-2	NA
TGTGCCAGCAGCTCCCGGGACACAAATGAAAAACTGTTTTTT	CASSSRDTNEKLFF	NA	TRBJ1-4	TRBV5-4	NA
TGCGCCAGCAGCCAACGGGGACAGGGGCTTACTGGGGCCAACGTCCTGACTTTC	CASSQRGQGLTGANVLTF	NA	TRBJ2-6	TRBV4-3	TRBD1
TGTGCCAGTAGTATGACCGGGGGGCTACTTGAGCAGTTCTTC	CASSMTGGLLEQFF	NA	TRBJ2-1	TRBV19	NA
TGTGCCAGCAGTGAACTTTCTTCCTACGAGCAGTACTTC	CASSELSSYEQYF	NA	TRBJ2-7	TRBV25-1	NA
TGTGCCAGCAGCACTAGCGGTTCCTACGAGCAGTACTTC	CASSTSGSYEQYF	NA	TRBJ2-7	TRBV6-5	TRBD2
TGTGCCAGCAGTTACTCGGACAGGGTGTGGGAGACCCAGTACTTC	CASSYSDRVWETQYF	once	TRBJ2-5	TRBV6-6	TRBD1
TGTGCCAGCAGTGAAGGGCCCTCCACCGGGGAGCTGTTTTTT	CASSEGPSTGELFF	NA	TRBJ2-2	TRBV6-1	NA
TGTGCCAGCAGGCTAGCGAACACCGGGGAGCTGTTTTTT	CASRLANTGELFF	NA	TRBJ2-2	TRBV14	NA
TGTGCCAGCAGCACGGACAGCTTAAGCTCCTACGAGCAGTACTTC	CASSTDSLSSYEQYF	few	TRBJ2-7	TRBV7-9	NA
TGTGCCAGCAGTTTGCAGGGAGGGACCCAGTACTTC	CASSLQGGTQYF	once	TRBJ2-5	TRBV27	NA
TGTGCCAGCAGTTCCAGGGGGCGGTTCGGTGAAAAACTGTTTTTT	CASSSRGRFGEKLFF	few	TRBJ1-4	TRBV7-9	TRBD1
TGTGCCAGCAGCCCGGAGACAGCCACGGCCTACGGGCAGTACTTC	CASSPETATAYGQYF	NA	TRBJ2-7	TRBV7-9	NA
TGTGCCAGCAGCTTCGAGCGTAACTATGGCTACACCTTC	CASSFERNYGYTF	few	TRBJ1-2	TRBV5-4	NA
TGTGCCAGCAGCTTAGGGGTCGGGGGGAGCACAGATACGCAGTATTTT	CASSLGVGGSTDTQYF	NA	TRBJ2-3	TRBV11-2	TRBD2